Sequencing of this T cell receptor (beta chain) was carried out in a study of regulatory T cells in long-lasting Graves disease. This clonotype appeared many times. Germline V lookup: CDR1 SNHLY, CDR2 FYNNEI. V shed 5 bases and J 4 bases; nucleotides not matched to a gene: 7. The CDR3 totals 14 residues. As to time point: newly diagnosed GD, antithyroid drugs for less than 3 months. Making the TCR library involved RNA that had been extracted from PBMCs. Construction of the TCR beta libraries employed iRepertoire HTBI primers in conjunction with Arm-PCR of CDR3 regions. TCRdb reprocessed the multiplex PCR reads with MiXCR, giving one entry per CDR3 protein. The data contain just over 600,000 distinct CDR3 sequences, 15% to 20% of them singletons. The same sample was also studied in work on T cells in Graves' hyperthyroidism and ophthalmopathy.

The chain carries TRBV2 and TRBJ1-2; 7 bases agree with TRBD1. This material consisted of peripheral blood mononuclear cells (PBMCs), taken at new diagnosis, from a patient treated with antithyroid drugs. This receptor was obtained from a woman in her 30s with Graves disease. The CDR3 is CASSTTGSGYGYTF. The CDR3 DNA is TGTGCCAGCAGTACGACAGGGTCTGGCTATGGCTACACCTTC.